One and the same sample provided the 23 T cell receptor beta chains below, sequenced in a study of control samples from healthy donors and cancer patients. Assay used: immunoSEQ multiplex PCR; TCRdb lists only in-frame clones, some missing. The sample includes more than 95,000 clones, roughly 92% seen only once; the top ten take approximately 0.58%. The sequenced material came from PBMCs. The receptor source for this set is a man older than 75 with head and neck cancer.

The chain is built from TRBV5-5 and TRBJ1-2; tentative D call: TRBD1 (6 bases). Germline V gene data show CDR1 as SGHKS and CDR2 as YYEKEE (reference sequence). Trimming removed 2 bases from V and 6 bases from J, with 11 bases in between. The CDR3 runs to 13 residues. The CDR3 reads CASSLGGVDGYTF. In nucleotides, the CDR3 is TGTGCCAGCAGCTTAGGGGGGGTCGATGGCTACACCTTC.

The genes are TRBV5-4 and TRBJ2-3, with TRBD2 matching 9 bases. This CDR3 comprises 16 residues. J lost 6 bases, V lost 2 bases, and 10 bases had no gene match. From germline, CDR1 is SGHNT and CDR2 YYREEE (reference sequence). CDR3 sequence (DNA): TGTGCCAGCAGCTTCCCTAGCGGGGCTACACAGGATACGCAGTATTTT. Translated, it gives CASSFPSGATQDTQYF.

The rearrangement links TRBV5-1 to TRBJ1-1; D is possibly TRBD1 (6 bases). The CDR3 length is 13 residues. The germline CDR1 and CDR2 sequences are SGHRS and YFSETQ. V lost 7 bases and J 1 base, leaving 11 bases between the germline ends. CDR3 in amino acids: CASDTGQNTEAFF. As DNA, the CDR3 is TGCGCCAGCGACACGGGACAGAACACTGAAGCTTTCTTT.

The rearrangement uses TRBV29-1 and TRBJ2-2; no reliable D call. The germline V gene has CDR1 SQVTM and CDR2 ANQGSEA. The CDR3 is 11 amino acids. The germline V and J ends were trimmed by 4 bases and 3 bases, with 3 bases remaining between them. CDR3 residues: CSVVDTGELFF. In DNA, the CDR3 is TGCAGCGTTGTCGACACCGGGGAGCTGTTTTTT.

This clone appeared once. The CDR3 nucleotides read TGTGCCAGCAGTGAAGCGGGGACAGGTGATTATGGCTACACCTTC. It translates to CASSEAGTGDYGYTF. The chain employs TRBV2 and TRBJ1-2, with TRBD1 matching over 8 bases. This CDR3 has 15 residues. Germline lookup yields CDR1 SNHLY and CDR2 FYNNEI. Trimming at V came to 0 bases and at J to 5 bases, leaving 5 bases not matched to a gene.

The V gene is TRBV27, the J gene TRBJ2-7; 7 nucleotides match TRBD1. CDR1 and CDR2 (germline): MNHEY, SMNVEV (reference sequence). Trimming cost V 7 bases and J 2 bases; bases outside gene matches: 11. CDR3 size: 15 residues. As DNA, the CDR3 is TGTGCCAGCACCCCCCGCGACAGGGTAACCTACGAGCAGTACTTC. Protein product: CASTPRDRVTYEQYF.

CDR3 in DNA: TGTGCCAGCAGTTCGCTAGCGGGAGTAAGCACCGGGGAGCTGTTTTTT. It translates to CASSSLAGVSTGELFF. V is TRBV27 and J is TRBJ2-2, with 10 bases lining up with TRBD2. Losses at the gene ends were 4 bases for V and 4 bases for J; bases not matched to a gene: 6. There are 16 residues in the CDR3. Germline-derived CDR1 and CDR2 are MNHEY and SMNVEV (reference sequence).

The chain combines TRBV30 with TRBJ2-7, with D possibly TRBD1 on 6 matching bases. Trimming took off 0 bases at V and 4 bases at J, with 28 bases between the two ends. Germline CDR1 and CDR2: GTSNPN and SVGIG (reference sequence). The CDR3 extends over 19 amino acids. The CDR3 DNA sequence: TGTGCCTGGAGTGTACGACAGGTACCTCCCTCTGGATATCATTACGAGCAGTACTTC. It translates to CAWSVRQVPPSGYHYEQYF.

The chain joins TRBV5-1 to TRBJ2-7; D possibly corresponds to TRBD1 (6 bases). Germline V gene data show CDR1 as SGHRS and CDR2 as YFSETQ. This CDR3 contains 14 residues. The V end was cut by 4 bases, the J end by 4 bases, with 15 bases between. This CDR3 is CASSPNTQGYEQYF. DNA for the CDR3: TGCGCCAGCAGCCCGAATACGCAGGGGTACGAGCAGTACTTC.

CDR3 protein: CASRLTGDYGYTF. CDR3 sequence (DNA): TGCGCCAGCAGATTGACAGGGGACTATGGCTACACCTTC. The rearrangement joins TRBV10-2 to TRBJ1-2, with 8 bases aligning to TRBD1. The germline V gene has CDR1 WSHSY and CDR2 SAAADI. The V and J ends lost 6 bases and 3 bases, in that order; junction bases with no gene match: 3. The CDR3 covers 13 residues.

This chain uses TRBV9 with TRBJ2-7; the match to TRBD1 covers 10 bases. Germline V gene data show CDR1 as SGDLS and CDR2 as YYNGEE. Trimming removed 6 bases from V and 7 bases from J; junction bases left unmatched: 10. The CDR3 has 14 residues. CDR3 region: CASMPGQGPGEQYF. The CDR3 DNA sequence: TGTGCCAGCATGCCGGGACAGGGGCCAGGGGAGCAGTACTTC.

The CDR3 DNA follows: TGTGCCAGCAGTTCACTGTCTGGGGCCAACGTCCTGACTTTC. Translation: CASSSLSGANVLTF. V gene TRBV27 combines with J gene TRBJ2-6; D remains ambiguous. This CDR3 contains 14 residues. The V gene lost 4 bases and the J gene lost 1 base, with 5 bases spanning the gap. CDR1 and CDR2 from the germline V gene are MNHEY and SMNVEV (reference sequence).

V is TRBV7-9 and J is TRBJ2-3; D unclear. V lost 5 bases to trimming and J lost 4 bases, with 10 bases between them. CDR1 and CDR2 from the germline V gene are SEHNR and FQNEAQ (reference sequence). CDR3 length: 13 residues. This chain's CDR3 is CASSPHGADTQYF. The CDR3 DNA reads TGTGCCAGCAGCCCCCATGGAGCAGATACGCAGTATTTT.

The chain couples TRBV2 to TRBJ1-6, with D perhaps matching TRBD1 (5 bases). The ends were cut back, 6 bases at V and 9 bases at J, with 18 bases in the middle. This CDR3 is built from 15 residues. Germline assignment: CDR1 SNHLY and CDR2 FYNNEI. The CDR3 DNA follows: TGTGCCAGCAGGCCTCGAGGGGCATCCCTTTCACCCCTCCACTTT. It encodes CASRPRGASLSPLHF. The complete variable domain, with remaining parts taken from reference TRBV2 and TRBJ1-6, reads EPEVTQTPSHQVTQMGQEVILRCVPISNHLYFYWYRQILGQKVEFLVSFYNNEISEKSEIFDDQFSVERPDGSNFTLKIRSTKLEDSAMYFCASRPRGASLSPLHFGNGTRLTVT.

This chain uses TRBV6-5 with TRBJ1-2, with D perhaps matching TRBD1 (6 bases). The CDR3 length is 15 residues. Germline CDR1 and CDR2: MNHEY and SVGAGI. Trimming left V 4 bases short and J 4 bases short, with 16 bases between. In DNA form, the CDR3 reads TGTGCCAGCAGTTCGACAGGTTTACTCCTCTATGGCTACACCTTC. Its translation is CASSSTGLLLYGYTF.

CDR3 region: CASSPPGGAGGSTDTQYF. The DNA of the CDR3 is TGTGCCAGCAGCCCCCCGGGTGGAGCGGGGGGAAGTACAGATACGCAGTATTTT. V is TRBV13 and J is TRBJ2-3, with 9 bases lining up with TRBD2. The CDR3 has 18 residues. Germline V gene lookup returns CDR1 PRHDT and CDR2 FYEKMQ (reference sequence). With V trimmed by 5 bases and J by 3 bases, 15 bases remained unmatched.

J is TRBJ1-2 and V is TRBV5-1; D gene uncertain. From germline, CDR1 is SGHRS and CDR2 YFSETQ. The CDR3 is 13 residues long. V gave up 1 base and J gave up 2 bases, with 6 bases separating them. The CDR3 region has the DNA TGCGCCAGCAGCTTGCCCGGGAACTATGGCTACACCTTC. Protein sequence: CASSLPGNYGYTF. The full variable domain, its missing parts supplied by reference TRBV5-1 and TRBJ1-2, is KAGVTQTPRYLIKTRGQQVTLSCSPISGHRSVSWYQQTPGQGLQFLFEYFSETQRNKGNFPGRFSGRQFSNSRSEMNVSTLELGDSALYLCASSLPGNYGYTFGSGTRLTVV.

The chain recombines TRBV9 with TRBJ2-1; 11 bases agree with TRBD2. V dropped 0 bases and J dropped 7; count of bases not matched to a gene: 3. The CDR3 is 15 residues long. CDR1 is SGDLS, CDR2 YYNGEE, per germline. CDR3 nucleotides: TGTGCCAGCAGCGTAGCGGGACTAGCGGCTAATGAGCAGTTCTTC. The encoded protein is CASSVAGLAANEQFF.

J is TRBJ2-1 and V is TRBV6-2 or TRBV6-3; maybe TRBD2 (6 bases). The V end lost 2 bases, the J end lost 7 bases, and 18 bases lay between the germline ends. Germline V gene sequence: CDR1 MNHEY, CDR2 SVGEGT. The CDR3 contains 16 residues. The CDR3 here is CASSYLAQATGNEQFF. The CDR3 nucleotides are TGTGCCAGCAGTTACCTAGCGCAAGCAACCGGGAATGAGCAGTTCTTC.

The chain carries TRBV12-5 and TRBJ1-1; tentatively, D is TRBD1 (6 bases). V was cut by 6 bases and J by 11 bases, with 16 bases left in between. Per germline, CDR1 LGHNT and CDR2 FRNRAP. The CDR3 has 12 amino acids. CDR3 residues: CASGLSQGNAFF. The CDR3 DNA is TGTGCTAGTGGCCTCTCCCAGGGGAACGCTTTCTTT.

This rearrangement joins TRBV7-2 to TRBJ1-2; D gene uncertain. This CDR3 is built from 13 residues. The germline V gene has CDR1 SGHTA and CDR2 FQGNSA. The V end was cut by 3 bases, the J end by 3 bases, with 8 bases between. This CDR3 reads CASSFADYYGYTF. DNA for the CDR3: TGTGCCAGCAGCTTTGCCGACTACTATGGCTACACCTTC.

The chain carries TRBV30 and TRBJ2-1; 7 positions agree with TRBD2. V lost 2 bases, J lost 4 bases, and 8 bases stayed unmatched. Per the germline V gene, CDR1 is GTSNPN and CDR2 is SVGIG (reference sequence). The CDR3 totals 15 residues. The CDR3 nucleotides read TGTGCCTGGAGTCAAAAGAAGCGGGAATACAATGAGCAGTTCTTC. As protein: CAWSQKKREYNEQFF.

The J gene is TRBJ1-6, the V gene TRBV5-1, with TRBD1 matching over 7 bases. With 3 bases clipped from V and 7 bases from J, the junction kept 10 bases outside the gene matches. This CDR3 has 16 residues. Germline V gene sequence: CDR1 SGHRS, CDR2 YFSETQ. The CDR3 sequence: CASSSGQARENSPLHF. CDR3 nucleotide sequence: TGCGCCAGCAGCTCAGGACAGGCCCGGGAGAATTCACCCCTCCACTTT.